This entry lists 17 T cell receptor beta chains sequenced from one sample in a study of monozygotic twins with inflammatory bowel disease. TCRdb reprocessed the 5' RACE reads and stores each CDR3 protein as one record, lacking DNA. Found here are a few hundred thousand distinct CDR3 sequences; the top ten clones hold 1.5% to 2%. The sequenced sample was blood. These receptors were obtained from a human donor with ulcerative colitis or Crohn's disease, or a healthy co-twin of an affected twin (not recorded which).

The chain recombines TRBV29-1 with TRBJ2-6; the D call from TCRdb, TRBD1, cannot be confirmed without DNA. The CDR3 is made up of 15 amino acids. Germline V lookup: CDR1 SQVTM, CDR2 ANQGSEA. CDR3: CSVREESSGANVLTF.

The gene calls are TRBV7-9 and TRBJ2-5; TCRdb picks TRBD2, but there is no DNA to check that call. The germline CDR1 and CDR2 sequences are SEHNR and FQNEAQ (reference sequence). The CDR3 loop spans 13 amino acids. The chain's CDR3 is CASKWRSGETQYF.

V gene TRBV7-9 combines with J gene TRBJ2-1; lacking DNA, the TRBD1 call made by TCRdb goes unchecked. CDR1 SEHNR and CDR2 FQNEAQ come from the germline V gene (reference sequence). The CDR3 extends over 14 amino acids. CDR3 in amino acids: CASTPVGIYNEQFF.

The genes are TRBV3-1 and TRBJ2-3; the D gene TCRdb calls, TRBD1, cannot be checked with no DNA. Germline CDR1 LGHDT, CDR2 YNNKEL (reference sequence). CDR3 length: 16 residues. CDR3 sequence: CASSPGDRESTDTQYF.

V usage is TRBV9 and J usage is TRBJ2-3; TCRdb proposes TRBD2, but this gene call is untestable without DNA. Per the germline V gene, CDR1 is SGDLS and CDR2 is YYNGEE. This CDR3 is built from 14 residues. The chain's CDR3 is CASSVELSGDTQYF.

The CDR3 is CSVGLQRNTEAFF. The chain carries TRBV29-1 and TRBJ1-1. This CDR3 has 13 amino acids. Germline CDR1 SQVTM, CDR2 ANQGSEA.

The V and J genes are TRBV9 and TRBJ1-1; TCRdb lists TRBD1, though no DNA is available to test this call. CDR3 length: 13 residues. Germline V gene sequence: CDR1 SGDLS, CDR2 YYNGEE. The CDR3: CASSDGTGREAFF.

The CDR3 is CASRPTRLAGGSSYNEQFF. This sequence joins TRBV6-2 or TRBV6-3 and TRBJ2-1; the TRBD2 assignment by TCRdb is unverifiable without DNA. The germline V gene encodes CDR1 MNHEY and CDR2 SVGEGT. The length of the CDR3 is 19 residues.

The gene calls are TRBV29-1 and TRBJ1-5. Germline V gives CDR1 SQVTM, CDR2 ANQGSEA. The CDR3 length is 13 residues. The CDR3 region is CSVEVASNQPQHF.

The chain employs TRBV4-2 and TRBJ1-5; TCRdb proposes TRBD1, but this gene call is untestable without DNA. CDR3 length: 16 residues. Germline assignment: CDR1 LGHNA and CDR2 YNFKEQ. CDR3 loop: CASSQGDRGSNQPQHF.

This chain connects TRBV7-2 to TRBJ1-1; without DNA, the TCRdb call of TRBD1 cannot be checked. This CDR3 spans 15 amino acids. Germline V gene data show CDR1 as SGHTA and CDR2 as FQGNSA. The CDR3 sequence: CASSPPGTLATEAFF.

CDR3 region: CASSPVPTYNEQFF. The gene calls are TRBV18 and TRBJ2-1; the TRBD1 assignment by TCRdb is unverifiable without DNA. The CDR3 has 14 amino acids. The germline gives CDR1 KGHSH, CDR2 LQKENI.

The chain combines TRBV14 with TRBJ2-1; TCRdb reports TRBD2, a call that lacks DNA to check it against. CDR3 length: 16 residues. The germline gives CDR1 SGHDN, CDR2 FVKESK. This chain's CDR3 is CASSLLGSGEGDEQFF.

The chain has TRBV6-1 and TRBJ1-2; there is no DNA to check the TCRdb D call of TRBD1. From germline, CDR1 is MNHNS and CDR2 SASEGT. CDR3 length: 14 residues. The CDR3 reads CASKWRNRDYGYTF.

The genes are TRBV12-3 or TRBV12-4 and TRBJ2-3; TCRdb indicates TRBD1, and absent DNA this call remains unverified. The CDR3 totals 15 residues. Here the CDR3 reads CASRSGQGAGDTQYF.

The J gene is TRBJ2-1, the V gene TRBV19; TCRdb outputs TRBD2, but without DNA this stays unchecked. The germline V gene has CDR1 LNHDA and CDR2 SQIVND (reference sequence). The CDR3 is 15 residues long. CDR3 residues: CASTPTGRGDNEQFF.

The chain employs TRBV18 and TRBJ2-3; absent DNA, TCRdb's TRBD1 call cannot be checked. The CDR3 contains 15 residues. CDR1 and CDR2 from the germline V gene are KGHSH and LQKENI. The chain's CDR3 is CASFNPRGGGDTQYF.